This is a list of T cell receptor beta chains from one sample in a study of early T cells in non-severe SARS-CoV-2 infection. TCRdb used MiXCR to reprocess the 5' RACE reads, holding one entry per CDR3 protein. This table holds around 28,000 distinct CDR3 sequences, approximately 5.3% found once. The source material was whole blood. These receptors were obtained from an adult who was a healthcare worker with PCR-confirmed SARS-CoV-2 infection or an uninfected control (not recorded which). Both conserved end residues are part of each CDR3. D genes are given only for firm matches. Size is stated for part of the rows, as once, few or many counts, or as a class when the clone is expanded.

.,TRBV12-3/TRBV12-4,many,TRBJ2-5,CASSLKGGELYF,TGTGCCAGCAGTTTAAAGGGAGGCGAGTTGTACTTC
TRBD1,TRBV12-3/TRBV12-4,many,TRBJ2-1,CASSKGQRLSEQFF,TGTGCCAGCAGTAAGGGACAGCGCCTCTCGGAGCAGTTCTTC
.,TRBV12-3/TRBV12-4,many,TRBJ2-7,CASSLGASASYEQYF,TGTGCCAGCAGTTTAGGGGCTAGCGCCTCCTACGAGCAGTACTTC
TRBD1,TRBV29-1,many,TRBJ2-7,CSVLSRQGGYEQYF,TGCAGCGTCCTCTCGAGACAGGGGGGTTACGAGCAGTACTTC
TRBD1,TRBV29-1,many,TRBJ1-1,CSAPRGPGTEAFF,TGCAGCGCCCCCAGGGGGCCCGGCACTGAAGCTTTCTTT
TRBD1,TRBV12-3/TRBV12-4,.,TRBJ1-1,CASTRDRGAFF,TGTGCCAGCACCCGAGACAGGGGAGCTTTCTTT
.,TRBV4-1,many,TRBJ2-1,CASSQVAGAPTYNEQFF,TGCGCCAGCAGCCAAGTGGCGGGGGCCCCAACCTACAATGAGCAGTTCTTC
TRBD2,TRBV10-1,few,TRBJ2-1,CASSESGLELFF,TGCGCCAGCAGTGAGTCGGGACTAGAACTGTTCTTC
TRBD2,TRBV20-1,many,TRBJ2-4,CSASDSGSRNIQYF,TGCAGTGCTAGTGATAGCGGGAGTCGAAACATTCAGTACTTC
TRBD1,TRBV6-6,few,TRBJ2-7,CASSSWDRGYEQYF,TGTGCCAGCAGTTCCTGGGACAGGGGCTACGAGCAGTACTTC
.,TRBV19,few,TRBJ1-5,CASSIAGARFLPQHF,TGTGCCAGTAGTATAGCTGGGGCCCGTTTCTTGCCCCAGCATTTT